The source of this TCR beta chain is a study of blood T cell repertoires in COVID-19. The wider study: Material from acute and convalescent COVID-19 was sourced from the United States, Italy and Spain.

From germline, CDR1 is MNHEY and CDR2 SVGEGT. This CDR3 is built from 12 residues. V was clipped by 5 bases and J by 8 bases, with 12 bases between them. Exposed enrollees had met someone with a PCR-confirmed or clinician-diagnosed COVID-19 case at some point within the 2 weeks before study entry. The data were produced by immunoSEQ multiplex PCR, yet TCRdb's version contains in-frame clones alone and is incomplete. The repertoire holds hundreds of thousands of clones, with around 89% as singletons. The chain couples TRBV6-2 or TRBV6-3 to TRBJ1-2, with D perhaps matching TRBD1 (5 bases). The TCR was taken from a man younger than 40 who had been exposed to COVID-19. Sequenced: PBMCs or T cells enriched from blood (not recorded which). CDR3 sequence (DNA): TGTGCCAGCAGTGGGACTCGGTTGGGCTACACCTTC. Protein sequence: CASSGTRLGYTF.